This entry lists 18 T cell receptor beta chains sequenced from one sample in a study of cytomegalovirus exposure and HLA in healthy donors. Amplification used 60 Vbeta primers and 13 Jbeta primers. Assay: immunoSEQ multiplex PCR; the TCRdb copy retains only in-frame clones and omits some. The sample records more than 120,000 clones, 70% to 80% being singletons. Specimen: PBMCs. The source of these receptors is a woman in her forties in good health and CMV-seropositive.

The chain recombines TRBV11-3 with TRBJ2-7; TRBD1 aligns across 7 bases. CDR1 SGHNT and CDR2 YENEEA come from the germline V gene. V was pared by 4 bases and J by 5 bases, with 5 bases of the junction left unmatched. The CDR3 extends over 13 amino acids. CDR3 bases: TGTGCCAGCAGCTCCGGAGACAGGGACGAGCAGTACTTC. Protein product: CASSSGDRDEQYF.

The J gene is TRBJ2-3, the V gene TRBV7-9; D might be TRBD2 (6 bases). V dropped 4 bases and J dropped 2 bases, with 13 bases sitting between them. Germline CDR1 reads SEHNR; CDR2 reads FQNEAQ (reference sequence). This CDR3 has 15 amino acids. Written as DNA, the CDR3 is TGTGCCAGCAGCTCTATTGGGACTCTCACAGATACGCAGTATTTT. It is translated as CASSSIGTLTDTQYF.

The J gene is TRBJ2-3, the V gene TRBV28; 10 nucleotides agree with TRBD2. CDR3 size: 16 residues. V dropped 2 bases and J dropped 3; count of bases not matched to a gene: 5. Germline V lookup: CDR1 MDHEN, CDR2 SYDVKM. The CDR3 nucleotides are TGTGCCAGCAGTTTACCTAGCGGGAGTCTGACAGATACGCAGTATTTT. Amino acid sequence: CASSLPSGSLTDTQYF. The complete variable domain, with remaining parts taken from reference TRBV28 and TRBJ2-3, reads DVKVTQSSRYLVKRTGEKVFLECVQDMDHENMFWYRQDPGLGLRLIYFSYDVKMKEKGDIPEGYSVSREKKERFSLILESASTNQTSMYLCASSLPSGSLTDTQYFGPGTRLTVL.

This rearrangement joins TRBV6-1 to TRBJ1-1, with unresolved D. The CDR3 runs to 13 residues. The germline gives CDR1 MNHNS, CDR2 SASEGT. Trimming took 6 bases from V and 5 from J, leaving 13 bases between them. For the CDR3, the DNA is TGTGCCAGCAGGGGCCAAAGATGGACTGAAGCTTTCTTT. Amino acid sequence: CASRGQRWTEAFF.

The chain couples TRBV6-6 to TRBJ1-5; a weak D match, TRBD1 (6 bases). Germline V CDR1 and CDR2: MNHNY, SVGAGI (reference sequence). Trimming pared 7 bases from V and 2 bases from J, leaving 18 bases between. The CDR3 runs to 16 residues. The CDR3 loop is CASIKRGGLGNQPQHF. In nucleotides, the CDR3 is TGTGCCAGCATCAAACGGGGGGGGCTGGGCAATCAGCCCCAGCATTTT.

The chain is built from TRBV7-9 and TRBJ1-2; TRBD1 aligns across 8 bases. J gave up 8 bases and V 3 bases, and 8 bases lay outside the gene matches. The CDR3 covers 14 residues. Germline V CDR1 and CDR2: SEHNR, FQNEAQ (reference sequence). CDR3 region: CASSLRQGMEGYTF. As DNA, the CDR3 is TGTGCCAGCAGCTTGAGACAGGGGATGGAGGGCTACACCTTC.

This clone was found a few times. The rearrangement links TRBV7-9 to TRBJ2-3; TRBD2 is a possible D gene (5 bases). This CDR3 spans 15 amino acids. V was pared by 3 bases and J by 1 base, with 11 bases between. Per germline, CDR1 SEHNR and CDR2 FQNEAQ (reference sequence). The CDR3 DNA reads as TGTGCCAGCAGCTTGGGGTTAGCGCGCACAGATACGCAGTATTTT. The encoded protein is CASSLGLARTDTQYF. Complete variable domain (other parts from reference TRBV7-9 and TRBJ2-3): DTGVSQNPRHKITKRGQNVTFRCDPISEHNRLYWYRQTLGQGPEFLTYFQNEAQLEKSRLLSDRFSAERPKGSFSTLEIQRTEQGDSAMYLCASSLGLARTDTQYFGPGTRLTVL.

This chain uses TRBV27 with TRBJ2-1; 8 positions agree with TRBD2. V shed 6 bases, J shed 8 bases, and the junction held 15 bases outside the gene matches. Germline CDR1 MNHEY, CDR2 SMNVEV (reference sequence). The CDR3 is 16 amino acids. CDR3 loop: CASSFLDRGGRDEQFF. CDR3 sequence (DNA): TGTGCCAGCAGCTTTTTAGACCGGGGGGGTCGAGATGAGCAGTTCTTC.

This chain links TRBV5-6 with TRBJ2-7, with TRBD2 matching 7 bases. V was pared by 4 bases and J by 7 bases, with 11 bases of the junction left unmatched. The CDR3 is 14 residues long. Germline CDR1 reads SGHDT; CDR2 reads YYEEEE. The CDR3 is CASSPGTNLREQYF. The DNA of the CDR3 is TGTGCCAGCAGCCCCGGGACTAACCTACGAGAGCAGTACTTC.

The chain has TRBV7-9 and TRBJ2-1; 10 positions match TRBD2. V was clipped by 0 bases and J by 8 bases; unmatched bases: 7. The length of the CDR3 is 16 residues. Germline loops: CDR1 SEHNR, CDR2 FQNEAQ (reference sequence). The CDR3 sequence is CASSLALAGVLDEQFF. The CDR3 nucleotides are TGTGCCAGCAGCTTAGCGCTAGCGGGAGTACTTGATGAGCAGTTCTTC.

The chain is built from TRBV4-1 and TRBJ1-2; TRBD1 agrees at 7 bases. V trimming: 3 bases; J trimming: 6 bases; junction bases outside the gene matches: 4. The length of the CDR3 is 13 residues. In germline, CDR1 is MGHRA, CDR2 YSYEKL. DNA of the CDR3: TGCGCCAGCAGCCAGACCACAGGGGATGGCTACACCTTC. Amino acid sequence: CASSQTTGDGYTF.

This clone was seen a few times. The chain uses TRBV6-5 and TRBJ2-5, with D possibly being TRBD2 (5 bases). The CDR3 is 16 amino acids. V was cut by 0 bases and J by 5 bases, with 16 bases left in between. Per germline, CDR1 MNHEY and CDR2 SVGAGI. The CDR3 bases are TGTGCCAGCAGTTACTCGAGTGGGAGCATGGGGGAGACCCAGTACTTC. Translating gives CASSYSSGSMGETQYF.

V usage is TRBV11-2 and J usage is TRBJ1-1, with 9 bases fitting TRBD1. The CDR3 is 14 residues long. Germline values: CDR1 SGHAT, CDR2 FQNNGV. J gave up 3 bases and V 1 base, and 0 bases lay outside the gene matches. CDR3 nucleotides: TGTGCCAGCAGCTTAGGGACAGGGGACACTGAAGCTTTCTTT. Its translation: CASSLGTGDTEAFF.

This clone showed up just once. The V and J genes are TRBV10-3 and TRBJ2-3; 7 positions agree with TRBD2. Germline V gives CDR1 ENHRY, CDR2 SYGVKD. The CDR3 spans 15 residues. Trimming at V came to 2 bases and at J to 2 bases, leaving 4 bases not matched to a gene. CDR3 region: CAISEVAGYTDTQYF. The CDR3 nucleotides read TGTGCCATCAGTGAGGTAGCGGGCTACACAGATACGCAGTATTTT.

V gene TRBV23-1 combines with J gene TRBJ1-1; D might be TRBD1 (5 bases). TRBV23-1 is filed as an ORF, its function uncertain. This CDR3 has 14 residues. V shed 4 bases and J shed 3 bases, with 12 bases lying between them. The CDR3 coding sequence is TGCGCCAGCAGTCGAAGGAGGGGTGACACTGAAGCTTTCTTT. Translated: CASSRRRGDTEAFF.

This sequence joins TRBV7-2 and TRBJ1-2, with a weak D call TRBD1 (5 bases). The length of the CDR3 is 15 residues. Trimming removed 1 base at V and 1 base at J, with 10 bases between. Germline lookup yields CDR1 SGHTA and CDR2 FQGNSA. CDR3 in amino acids: CASSLELGDNYGYTF. As DNA, the CDR3 is TGTGCCAGCAGCTTAGAGCTAGGGGATAACTATGGCTACACCTTC. Supplemented by reference TRBV7-2 and TRBJ1-2, the full variable domain reads GAGVSQSPSNKVTEKGKDVELRCDPISGHTALYWYRQSLGQGLEFLIYFQGNSAPDKSGLPSDRFSAERTGGSVSTLTIQRTQQEDSAVYLCASSLELGDNYGYTFGSGTRLTVV.

The chain uses TRBV6-1 and TRBJ2-7; TRBD2 is a possible D gene (6 bases). This CDR3 comprises 15 residues. Germline-derived CDR1 and CDR2 are MNHNS and SASEGT. V was trimmed by 6 bases and J by 0 bases, leaving 15 bases between them. The DNA of the CDR3 is TGTGCCAGCAGATTCTTCGGGGGAAACTCCTACGAGCAGTACTTC. This encodes CASRFFGGNSYEQYF.

The V and J genes are TRBV10-3 and TRBJ1-2; D gene unclear. Germline assignment: CDR1 ENHRY and CDR2 SYGVKD. V was trimmed by 0 bases and J by 8 bases, leaving 22 bases between them. This CDR3 spans 17 amino acids. CDR3 sequence reads: CAISESIHTTRFRGYTF. In DNA, the CDR3 is TGTGCCATCAGTGAGTCGATTCACACCACCCGCTTTCGCGGCTACACCTTC.